The T cell receptor beta chain under discussion was sequenced for a study of T cells expressing NK-cell markers. Study summary: Cells sorted as CD3+CD56+NKG2C+, CD3+CD56+NKG2C- and CD3+CD56-NKG2C+ T cells supplied the TCR beta repertoires.

From its re-call of the 5' RACE reads, TCRdb lists each CDR3 protein once, without DNA. Across almost 450,000 distinct CDR3 sequences, the top ten clones capture about 7.3% of the sample. Germline V gene sequence: CDR1 SQVTM, CDR2 ANQGSEA. The CDR3 consists of 13 residues. The sample consisted of blood T cells: a sorted CD56 or NKG2C T cell subset, CD4+ or CD8+ T cells, or bulk PBMC T cells (not recorded which). The sequence was collected from a woman between 18 and 70 years old in good health. V gene TRBV29-1 combines with J gene TRBJ2-2; with no DNA, the TCRdb D assignment of TRBD1 cannot be verified. The CDR3 reads CSVRTTGAGELFF.